Listed below are T cell receptor beta chains from one sample, sequenced in a study of blood T cells in healthy people across ages. TCRdb processed the 5' RACE reads anew with MiXCR; each CDR3 protein has one entry. The sample shows some 1.5 million distinct CDR3 sequences, 28% of them seen only once. Material for sequencing was blood. These receptors originate from a woman aged 30 to 39 in good health. CDR3s include the opening cysteine and the closing phenylalanine or tryptophan. The D gene is left open where the match is weak. The size field is filled for only some rows; it gives once, few, many or a size class.

v_call: TRBV6-5
d_call: -
j_call: TRBJ1-6
clone_size: -
cdr3_aa: CASSVGGGNSPLHF
cdr3_nt: TGTGCCAGCAGTGTTGGGGGGGGTAATTCACCCCTCCACTTT

v_call: TRBV28
d_call: -
j_call: TRBJ1-1
clone_size: few
cdr3_aa: CASSLPQANTEAFF
cdr3_nt: TGTGCCAGCAGTTTACCCCAGGCCAACACTGAAGCTTTCTTT

v_call: TRBV7-2
d_call: -
j_call: TRBJ2-3
clone_size: -
cdr3_aa: CASSPSGVSSTDTQYF
cdr3_nt: TGTGCCAGCAGCCCATCAGGTGTTTCTAGCACAGATACGCAGTATTTT

v_call: TRBV30
d_call: -
j_call: TRBJ1-5
clone_size: -
cdr3_aa: CAWSPPGQPQHF
cdr3_nt: TGTGCCTGGAGTCCACCGGGACAGCCCCAGCATTTT

v_call: TRBV4-3
d_call: TRBD2
j_call: TRBJ2-1
clone_size: many
cdr3_aa: CASSQKVAGGGPYNEQFF
cdr3_nt: TGCGCCAGCAGCCAGAAGGTAGCGGGAGGAGGCCCCTACAATGAGCAGTTCTTC

v_call: TRBV6-6
d_call: -
j_call: TRBJ1-4
clone_size: few
cdr3_aa: CASSYGGREGEKLFF
cdr3_nt: TGTGCCAGCAGTTACGGCGGCAGGGAGGGGGAAAAACTGTTTTTT

v_call: TRBV7-2
d_call: -
j_call: TRBJ2-1
clone_size: -
cdr3_aa: CASSQRSVGQFF
cdr3_nt: TGTGCCAGCAGCCAAAGATCTGTAGGGCAGTTCTTC

v_call: TRBV12-3/TRBV12-4
d_call: -
j_call: TRBJ2-3
clone_size: -
cdr3_aa: CASSRTRRGVTDTQYF
cdr3_nt: TGTGCCAGCAGCCGCACTAGGCGCGGGGTCACAGATACGCAGTATTTT

v_call: TRBV12-3/TRBV12-4
d_call: TRBD2
j_call: TRBJ2-3
clone_size: -
cdr3_aa: CASSLRGWADTQYF
cdr3_nt: TGTGCCAGCAGTTTGCGGGGGTGGGCAGATACGCAGTATTTT

v_call: TRBV28
d_call: TRBD2
j_call: TRBJ2-1
clone_size: -
cdr3_aa: CASRITSGGTAGNEQFF
cdr3_nt: TGTGCCAGCAGAATAACTAGCGGGGGGACCGCTGGAAATGAGCAGTTCTTC

v_call: TRBV3-1
d_call: -
j_call: TRBJ2-5
clone_size: few
cdr3_aa: CASSTTGLLWETQYF
cdr3_nt: TGTGCCAGCAGCACTACGGGACTTTTATGGGAGACCCAGTACTTC

v_call: TRBV5-1
d_call: -
j_call: TRBJ2-3
clone_size: -
cdr3_aa: CASSSGETDTQYF
cdr3_nt: TGCGCCAGCAGCTCGGGGGAGACAGATACGCAGTATTTT

v_call: TRBV29-1
d_call: -
j_call: TRBJ2-6
clone_size: -
cdr3_aa: CSVIPNSGANVLTF
cdr3_nt: TGCAGCGTTATACCGAACTCTGGGGCCAACGTCCTGACTTTC

v_call: TRBV5-1
d_call: TRBD2
j_call: TRBJ2-1
clone_size: -
cdr3_aa: CASSLLGGAGEQFF
cdr3_nt: TGCGCCAGCAGCCTGCTCGGGGGGGCCGGTGAGCAGTTCTTC

v_call: TRBV4-1
d_call: -
j_call: TRBJ2-4
clone_size: few
cdr3_aa: CASSRTTGEDNIQYF
cdr3_nt: TGCGCCAGCAGCCGGACCACAGGGGAGGATAACATTCAGTACTTC

v_call: TRBV15
d_call: -
j_call: TRBJ1-2
clone_size: -
cdr3_aa: CATSREGGQRENYGYTF
cdr3_nt: TGTGCCACCAGCAGAGAAGGGGGGCAGAGAGAAAACTATGGCTACACCTTC

v_call: TRBV2
d_call: -
j_call: TRBJ1-5
clone_size: few
cdr3_aa: CASSEAEGQPQHF
cdr3_nt: TGTGCCAGCAGTGAAGCGGAGGGTCAGCCCCAGCATTTT

v_call: TRBV12-3/TRBV12-4
d_call: TRBD1
j_call: TRBJ2-7
clone_size: few
cdr3_aa: CASSTDRGSAYEQYF
cdr3_nt: TGTGCCAGCAGTACGGACAGGGGAAGCGCCTACGAGCAGTACTTC

v_call: TRBV7-3
d_call: -
j_call: TRBJ2-1
clone_size: -
cdr3_aa: CASSLRGDASEQFF
cdr3_nt: TGTGCCAGCAGCTTAAGGGGGGACGCCTCCGAGCAGTTCTTC

v_call: TRBV7-7
d_call: -
j_call: TRBJ2-5
clone_size: few
cdr3_aa: CASSFSTWETQYF
cdr3_nt: TGTGCCAGCAGCTTCTCCACATGGGAGACCCAGTACTTC

v_call: TRBV7-9
d_call: TRBD1
j_call: TRBJ2-7
clone_size: -
cdr3_aa: CASSSGTARGEQYF
cdr3_nt: TGTGCCAGCAGCTCAGGGACAGCCCGGGGTGAGCAGTACTTC

v_call: TRBV9
d_call: -
j_call: TRBJ1-5
clone_size: few
cdr3_aa: CASSVDGLQPQHF
cdr3_nt: TGTGCCAGCAGCGTAGATGGGCTTCAGCCCCAGCATTTT

v_call: TRBV10-3
d_call: -
j_call: TRBJ1-2
clone_size: many
cdr3_aa: CAISETGDGGYTF
cdr3_nt: TGTGCCATCAGTGAGACTGGGGATGGTGGCTACACCTTC

v_call: TRBV12-3/TRBV12-4
d_call: -
j_call: TRBJ2-1
clone_size: -
cdr3_aa: CASSPTEGADRFGQSSYNEQFF
cdr3_nt: TGTGCCAGCAGTCCAACCGAAGGCGCAGACAGGTTCGGACAGAGCTCCTACAATGAGCAGTTCTTC

v_call: TRBV6-2/TRBV6-3
d_call: -
j_call: TRBJ2-7
clone_size: -
cdr3_aa: CASKSWGLSSYEQYF
cdr3_nt: TGTGCCAGCAAGTCTTGGGGGCTAAGCTCCTACGAGCAGTACTTC

v_call: TRBV7-2
d_call: -
j_call: TRBJ2-1
clone_size: -
cdr3_aa: CASLDSFYNEQFF
cdr3_nt: TGTGCCAGCCTGGACAGCTTCTACAATGAGCAGTTCTTC

v_call: TRBV18
d_call: -
j_call: TRBJ1-2
clone_size: few
cdr3_aa: CATTAGTTNYGYTF
cdr3_nt: TGTGCCACCACCGCAGGGACCACTAACTATGGCTACACCTTC

v_call: TRBV9
d_call: -
j_call: TRBJ1-2
clone_size: few
cdr3_aa: CASSVGAGADGNYGYTF
cdr3_nt: TGTGCCAGCAGCGTAGGGGCAGGGGCTGATGGCAACTATGGCTACACCTTC

v_call: TRBV7-6
d_call: TRBD2
j_call: TRBJ2-1
clone_size: -
cdr3_aa: CASSLAGGPRDEQFF
cdr3_nt: TGTGCCAGCAGCTTAGCGGGAGGGCCGAGAGATGAGCAGTTCTTC

v_call: TRBV12-3/TRBV12-4
d_call: TRBD2
j_call: TRBJ2-7
clone_size: -
cdr3_aa: CANSAETSGSSYEQYF
cdr3_nt: TGTGCCAACAGTGCAGAGACTAGCGGGAGCTCCTACGAGCAGTACTTC

v_call: TRBV3-1
d_call: -
j_call: TRBJ2-1
clone_size: -
cdr3_aa: CASSPTGPRAGRSRVQFF
cdr3_nt: TGTGCCAGCAGCCCCACAGGGCCGAGGGCCGGGAGGTCGCGGGTGCAGTTCTTC

v_call: TRBV5-1
d_call: -
j_call: TRBJ2-4
clone_size: -
cdr3_aa: CASSRGEGNIQYF
cdr3_nt: TGCGCCAGCAGCCGTGGAGAGGGGAACATTCAGTACTTC

v_call: TRBV20-1
d_call: TRBD2
j_call: TRBJ2-3
clone_size: -
cdr3_aa: CSAGWAGGQDTDTQYF
cdr3_nt: TGCAGTGCCGGCTGGGCGGGAGGGCAGGACACAGATACGCAGTATTTT

v_call: TRBV20-1
d_call: TRBD1
j_call: TRBJ1-2
clone_size: few
cdr3_aa: CSARKGARYGYTF
cdr3_nt: TGCAGTGCGAGAAAGGGGGCCCGCTATGGCTACACCTTC

v_call: TRBV7-2
d_call: TRBD1
j_call: TRBJ1-6
clone_size: -
cdr3_aa: CASSFKGAGTYNSPLHF
cdr3_nt: TGTGCCAGCAGCTTTAAGGGGGCGGGCACCTATAATTCACCCCTCCACTTT

v_call: TRBV9
d_call: -
j_call: TRBJ2-3
clone_size: few
cdr3_aa: CASSVAGGPDTQYF
cdr3_nt: TGTGCCAGCAGCGTAGCAGGGGGGCCAGATACGCAGTATTTT

v_call: TRBV5-1
d_call: TRBD1
j_call: TRBJ2-4
clone_size: -
cdr3_aa: CASIPGTAKNIQYF
cdr3_nt: TGCGCCAGCATCCCGGGGACAGCGAAAAACATTCAGTACTTC

v_call: TRBV5-1
d_call: -
j_call: TRBJ2-1
clone_size: -
cdr3_aa: CASSFLVGTNEQFF
cdr3_nt: TGCGCCAGCAGCTTTCTGGTGGGTACGAATGAGCAGTTCTTC

v_call: TRBV5-1
d_call: TRBD2
j_call: TRBJ2-3
clone_size: -
cdr3_aa: CASSIRGEKTQYF
cdr3_nt: TGCGCCAGCAGCATCCGGGGGGAAAAAACGCAGTATTTT

v_call: TRBV2
d_call: -
j_call: TRBJ1-2
clone_size: -
cdr3_aa: CASIFDRNYGYTF
cdr3_nt: TGTGCCAGCATTTTTGACAGAAACTATGGCTACACCTTC

v_call: TRBV4-1
d_call: TRBD1
j_call: TRBJ2-3
clone_size: -
cdr3_aa: CASSLLQGQGLDTQYF
cdr3_nt: TGCGCCAGCAGCCTATTACAGGGACAGGGGTTGGATACGCAGTATTTT

v_call: TRBV7-7
d_call: TRBD2
j_call: TRBJ2-1
clone_size: many
cdr3_aa: CASSPGLAGVTEQFF
cdr3_nt: TGTGCCAGCAGCCCTGGGCTAGCGGGAGTCACTGAGCAGTTCTTC

v_call: TRBV28
d_call: -
j_call: TRBJ1-2
clone_size: -
cdr3_aa: CASSQPGAANYGYTF
cdr3_nt: TGTGCCAGCAGTCAACCTGGGGCAGCTAACTATGGCTACACCTTC

v_call: TRBV28
d_call: TRBD2
j_call: TRBJ2-7
clone_size: many
cdr3_aa: CASSLSLAGLSYEQYF
cdr3_nt: TGTGCCAGCAGTTTATCCCTAGCGGGACTCTCCTACGAGCAGTACTTC